This T cell receptor (beta chain) was obtained from a study of long-term antiretroviral therapy in people with HIV. Study-wide points: Diversity remained lower than transplant donor controls, even though it increased after ART.

Running of the v3.0 immunoSEQ assay took place at survey level. TCRdb's table, derived via immunoSEQ multiplex PCR, lists solely in-frame clones and lacks some. The sample lists 24,000 or so clones; 95% were seen once. Looked up from germline, CDR1 is MGHDK and CDR2 is SYGVNS. V trimming: 4 bases; J trimming: 4 bases; junction bases outside the gene matches: 7. The CDR3 has 15 residues. This clone appeared once. Its cognate antigen is unknown. The specimen was unsorted PBMCs, collected roughly 5.1 years after starting antiretroviral therapy. This TCR was sampled from a woman aged 45 to 65 with HIV. This sequence joins TRBV25-1 and TRBJ1-5, with 7 positions matching TRBD1. The chain's CDR3 is CASSGLTGVNQPQHF. CDR3 DNA: TGTGCCAGCAGTGGACTAACAGGGGTAAATCAGCCCCAGCATTTT.